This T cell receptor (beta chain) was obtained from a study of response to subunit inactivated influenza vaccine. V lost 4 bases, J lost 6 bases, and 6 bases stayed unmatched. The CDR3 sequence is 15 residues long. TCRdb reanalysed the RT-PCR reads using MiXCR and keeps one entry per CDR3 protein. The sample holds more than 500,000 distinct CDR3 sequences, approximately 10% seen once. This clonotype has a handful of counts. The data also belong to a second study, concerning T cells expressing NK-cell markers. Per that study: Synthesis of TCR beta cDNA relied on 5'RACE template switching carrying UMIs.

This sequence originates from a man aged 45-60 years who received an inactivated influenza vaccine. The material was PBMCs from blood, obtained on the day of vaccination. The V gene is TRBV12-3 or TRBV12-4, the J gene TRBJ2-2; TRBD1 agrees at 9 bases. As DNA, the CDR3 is TGTGCCAGCAGTTACCGGGACAGGGCCCCCGGGGAGCTGTTTTTT. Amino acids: CASSYRDRAPGELFF.